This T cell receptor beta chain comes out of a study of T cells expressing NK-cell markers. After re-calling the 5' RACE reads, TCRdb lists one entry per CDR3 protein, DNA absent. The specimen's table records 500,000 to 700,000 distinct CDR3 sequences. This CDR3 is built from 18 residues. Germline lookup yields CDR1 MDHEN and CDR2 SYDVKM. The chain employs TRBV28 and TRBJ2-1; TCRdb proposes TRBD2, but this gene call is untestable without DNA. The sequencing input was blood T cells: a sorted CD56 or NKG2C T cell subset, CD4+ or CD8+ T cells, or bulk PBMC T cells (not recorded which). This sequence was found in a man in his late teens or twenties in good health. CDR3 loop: CASSLGGGYGGRGNEQFF.